These 28 T cell receptor beta chains were all obtained from the same sample, sequenced in a study of STAT5B mutations in CD4+ large granular lymphocyte leukemia. The table came from immunoSEQ multiplex PCR; TCRdb's copy has only in-frame clones and leaves some out. The table lists 25,000 to 35,000 clones, around 81% of them singletons. The sequencing input was CD4+ T cells from blood buffy coats. These receptors all stem from a human donor in good health.

J is TRBJ2-7 and V is TRBV19, with D perhaps matching TRBD2 (6 bases). This CDR3 is 16 amino acids long. Trimming cost V 1 base and J 2 bases, with 15 bases left between them. The germline CDR1 and CDR2 sequences are LNHDA and SQIVND (reference sequence). The CDR3: CASSIGGSGTPYEQYF. In nucleotides, the CDR3 is TGTGCCAGTAGTATAGGAGGTAGCGGAACCCCCTACGAGCAGTACTTC.

V is TRBV7-9 and J is TRBJ2-3; TRBD2 matches 11 bases. Germline values: CDR1 SEHNR, CDR2 FQNEAQ (reference sequence). The ends lost 5 bases at V and 5 bases at J; junction bases unmatched: 12. This CDR3 has 17 amino acids. As DNA, the CDR3 is TGTGCCAGCAGCCCCGGGGTAGCGGGAGGGCCAATAGATACGCAGTATTTT. Protein product: CASSPGVAGGPIDTQYF.

The table lists this clone with a few counts. The gene calls are TRBV30 and TRBJ1-1; no firm D call. Per the germline V gene, CDR1 is GTSNPN and CDR2 is SVGIG (reference sequence). The V end was cut by 1 base, the J end by 0 bases, with 9 bases between. The CDR3 covers 14 residues. CDR3 region: CAWSAGTLNTEAFF. The CDR3 DNA reads TGTGCCTGGAGTGCGGGTACCTTGAACACTGAAGCTTTCTTT.

The rearrangement joins TRBV10-3 to TRBJ2-1, with a weak D call TRBD2 (6 bases). V gave up 0 bases and J gave up 2 bases, with 14 bases separating them. The CDR3 has 17 residues. Germline V CDR1 and CDR2: ENHRY, SYGVKD. The DNA of the CDR3 is TGTGCCATCAGTGAGTCCCCCGTGGGAGGTCCCTACAATGAGCAGTTCTTC. It yields the protein CAISESPVGGPYNEQFF.

The chain links TRBV7-9 to TRBJ2-3; 7 bases agree with TRBD2. The junction had 2 bases not matched to a gene; V was cut back by 5 bases and J by 3 bases. The CDR3 totals 13 residues. The germline V gene has CDR1 SEHNR and CDR2 FQNEAQ (reference sequence). This CDR3 reads CASSLGGTDTQYF. CDR3 coding DNA: TGTGCCAGCAGCCTGGGGGGGACAGATACGCAGTATTTT.

This clone came up a few times. The CDR3: CASSLASLAEQFF. The DNA of the CDR3 is TGTGCCAGCAGCTTAGCCTCTCTAGCGGAGCAGTTCTTC. This chain joins TRBV11-2 and TRBJ2-1; perhaps TRBD2 as D (6 bases). Germline loops: CDR1 SGHAT, CDR2 FQNNGV. The CDR3 is 13 amino acids. V was clipped by 1 base and J by 10 bases, with 11 bases between them.

Only one count was recorded for this clone. This chain uses TRBV29-1 with TRBJ2-1; D is perhaps TRBD1 or TRBD2 (6 bases each). The germline V gene encodes CDR1 SQVTM and CDR2 ANQGSEA. Trimming shortened V by 0 bases and J by 12 bases, and 15 bases separated the two germline ends. There are 13 residues in the CDR3. Here the CDR3 DNA reads TGCAGCGTTGAAGAACCGAGGGGGGCCGCGCAGTTCTTC. This codes for CSVEEPRGAAQFF.

The chain links TRBV25-1 to TRBJ1-2; 7 bases match TRBD1. The CDR3 length is 16 residues. The germline V gene has CDR1 MGHDK and CDR2 SYGVNS. V was clipped by 3 bases and J by 2 bases; unmatched bases: 9. The CDR3 DNA is TGTGCCAGCAGTGACCCCGAAGGGGGCTCCAACTATGGCTACACCTTC. This sequence encodes CASSDPEGGSNYGYTF.

This sequence joins TRBV7-2 and TRBJ2-4; tentative D call: TRBD1 (5 bases). CDR1 and CDR2 (germline): SGHTA, FQGNSA. Trimming pared 1 base from V and 0 bases from J, leaving 10 bases between. This CDR3 spans 16 amino acids. CDR3 region: CASSLVAGQAKNIQYF. DNA for the CDR3: TGTGCCAGCAGCTTAGTGGCAGGACAAGCCAAAAACATTCAGTACTTC. The full variable domain, completed using reference TRBV7-2 and TRBJ2-4, is GAGVSQSPSNKVTEKGKDVELRCDPISGHTALYWYRQSLGQGLEFLIYFQGNSAPDKSGLPSDRFSAERTGGSVSTLTIQRTQQEDSAVYLCASSLVAGQAKNIQYFGAGTRLSVL.

This chain uses TRBV10-2 with TRBJ1-2, with 8 bases fitting TRBD1. Germline V gene lookup returns CDR1 WSHSY and CDR2 SAAADI. V lost 6 bases to trimming and J lost 6 bases; unmatched junction nucleotides: 9. The CDR3 spans 14 residues. CDR3: CASSQNRGSDGYTF. The CDR3 coding sequence is TGCGCCAGCAGCCAGAACAGGGGGTCTGATGGCTACACCTTC.

The gene calls are TRBV29-1 and TRBJ2-5; possibly TRBD2 for D (6 bases). V lost 7 bases, J lost 0 bases, and 12 bases lay in between. Germline lookup yields CDR1 SQVTM and CDR2 ANQGSEA. The CDR3 runs 13 residues. CDR3 amino acids: CSAEGLDQETQYF. In DNA form, the CDR3 reads TGCAGCGCGGAGGGGCTGGACCAAGAGACCCAGTACTTC.

The chain employs TRBV9 and TRBJ2-3, with 7 bases fitting TRBD2. After removal of 1 base from V and 2 bases from J, the junction contained 7 bases not matched to a gene. Germline values: CDR1 SGDLS, CDR2 YYNGEE. The CDR3 is 16 amino acids. CDR3 protein: CASSVLAGVTTDTQYF. The CDR3, as DNA: TGTGCCAGCAGCGTACTTGCGGGAGTAACCACAGATACGCAGTATTTT.

The CDR3 spells CASSPRLESLEQYF. The CDR3 coding sequence is TGTGCCAGCAGCCCCCGACTAGAGAGCCTGGAGCAGTACTTC. The V and J genes are TRBV7-2 and TRBJ2-7; tentative D call: TRBD2 (6 bases). The germline gives CDR1 SGHTA, CDR2 FQGNSA. Between the trimmed V and J ends, which lost 5 bases and 7 bases, there was a span of 18 bases. This CDR3 comprises 14 residues. The variable domain in full, completed from reference TRBV7-2 and TRBJ2-7, reads GAGVSQSPSNKVTEKGKDVELRCDPISGHTALYWYRQSLGQGLEFLIYFQGNSAPDKSGLPSDRFSAERTGGSVSTLTIQRTQQEDSAVYLCASSPRLESLEQYFGPGTRLTVT.

V is TRBV27 and J is TRBJ1-2; D remains ambiguous. Trimming shortened V by 4 bases and J by 7 bases, and 13 bases separated the two germline ends. The CDR3 length is 13 residues. The germline V gene encodes CDR1 MNHEY and CDR2 SMNVEV (reference sequence). As DNA, the CDR3 is TGTGCCAGCAGTTCAAAGACCGTACGTGGCTACACCTTC. This gives the protein CASSSKTVRGYTF.

V and J are TRBV11-3 and TRBJ2-1; no definite D call. CDR1 SGHNT and CDR2 YENEEA come from the germline V gene. The germline V and J ends were trimmed by 4 bases and 0 bases, with 7 bases remaining between them. The CDR3 is 14 amino acids. The CDR3 loop is CASSSPGSYNEQFF. DNA of the CDR3: TGTGCCAGCAGCTCGCCAGGCTCCTACAATGAGCAGTTCTTC.

This chain joins TRBV10-3 and TRBJ1-2; no clear D gene. V was shortened by 6 bases and J by 4 bases, with 12 bases between the two germline ends. The CDR3 consists of 13 residues. The V gene's germline CDR1 is ENHRY and CDR2 SYGVKD. The CDR3 loop is CAIRELGLYGYTF. In nucleotides, the CDR3 is TGTGCCATCAGGGAACTCGGGCTCTATGGCTACACCTTC.

The chain carries TRBV13 and TRBJ2-7; D is unresolved. CDR1 and CDR2 from the germline V gene are PRHDT and FYEKMQ (reference sequence). Trimming removed 2 bases from V and 4 bases from J, with 12 bases in between. The CDR3 totals 14 residues. DNA for the CDR3: TGTGCCAGCAGCTTAAGATGGGCGCGGTACGAGCAGTACTTC. It yields the protein CASSLRWARYEQYF. The full variable domain, rest sourced from reference TRBV13 and TRBJ2-7, is AAGVIQSPRHLIKEKRETATLKCYPIPRHDTVYWYQQGPGQDPQFLISFYEKMQSDKGSIPDRFSAQQFSDYHSELNMSSLELGDSALYFCASSLRWARYEQYFGPGTRLTVT.

The chain recombines TRBV28 with TRBJ2-5, with TRBD2 matching 10 bases. Germline values: CDR1 MDHEN, CDR2 SYDVKM. The CDR3 has 17 residues. J lost 0 bases, V lost 8 bases, and 12 bases had no gene match. CDR3 amino acids: CASLGSSGSGYQETQYF. The CDR3 DNA sequence: TGTGCCAGCCTAGGGTCTAGCGGGAGTGGGTACCAAGAGACCCAGTACTTC.

The gene calls are TRBV28 and TRBJ1-2; D possibly corresponds to TRBD1 (6 bases). The V gene lost 1 base and the J gene lost 4 bases, with 13 bases spanning the gap. Germline values: CDR1 MDHEN, CDR2 SYDVKM. The length of the CDR3 is 15 residues. Here the CDR3 reads CASSLSERQVYGYTF. CDR3 coding DNA: TGTGCCAGCAGTTTATCCGAACGACAGGTCTATGGCTACACCTTC.

This sequence joins TRBV11-3 and TRBJ2-5; possibly TRBD2 for D (5 bases). The CDR3 length is 14 residues. Per germline, CDR1 SGHNT and CDR2 YENEEA. V shed 4 bases and J shed 5 bases, with 14 bases lying between them. DNA for the CDR3: TGTGCCAGCAGCTCTCAGGCGGGTGGTGAGACCCAGTACTTC. This translates into CASSSQAGGETQYF.

The chain carries TRBV28 and TRBJ2-5, with D tentatively TRBD2 (6 bases). Germline loops: CDR1 MDHEN, CDR2 SYDVKM. The length of the CDR3 is 14 residues. The V gene lost 3 bases and the J gene lost 7 bases, with 15 bases spanning the gap. The CDR3 protein is CASSLSGGKWTQYF. DNA of the CDR3: TGTGCCAGCAGTTTGTCTGGGGGGAAGTGGACCCAGTACTTC.

V and J are TRBV6-1 and TRBJ1-3; no clear D. There are 18 residues in the CDR3. Trimming left V 2 bases short and J 3 bases short, with 20 bases between. In germline, CDR1 is MNHNS, CDR2 SASEGT. The CDR3 reads CASSESVVGLLHGNTIYF. CDR3 nucleotide sequence: TGTGCCAGCAGTGAAAGCGTAGTTGGCCTCCTTCATGGAAACACCATATATTTT.

This clone was counted a few times. This chain joins TRBV19 and TRBJ1-5; 7 nucleotides line up with TRBD1. Germline V gives CDR1 LNHDA, CDR2 SQIVND (reference sequence). Unmatched junction bases numbered 12, after V lost 5 bases and J lost 8 bases. This CDR3 region has 15 residues. Here the CDR3 reads CASSAPRQGLEPQHF. The CDR3 DNA reads as TGTGCCAGTAGTGCCCCACGACAGGGTTTAGAGCCCCAGCATTTT.

The chain employs TRBV19 and TRBJ2-7; TRBD1 agrees at 9 bases. There are 14 residues in the CDR3. Per germline, CDR1 LNHDA and CDR2 SQIVND (reference sequence). Unmatched junction bases numbered 4, after V lost 3 bases and J lost 4 bases. This chain's CDR3 is CASSMSGQGYEQYF. The CDR3 bases are TGTGCCAGTAGTATGTCGGGACAGGGTTACGAGCAGTACTTC.

V gene TRBV6-5 combines with J gene TRBJ2-5; 9 positions agree with TRBD1. This CDR3 comprises 14 residues. Germline-derived CDR1 and CDR2 are MNHEY and SVGAGI. Losses at the gene ends were 5 bases for V and 4 bases for J; bases not matched to a gene: 5. For the CDR3, the DNA is TGTGCCAGCAGTCGGGACAGGGTGGGAGAGACCCAGTACTTC. Translation: CASSRDRVGETQYF.

Details on this clone: Other DNA sequences in the same sample also yield this CDR3. As DNA, the CDR3 is TGTGCCAGTAGTATCTCGGCGGTCCAAGAGACCCAGTACTTC. Translating it yields CASSISAVQETQYF. J is TRBJ2-5 and V is TRBV19; D is undetermined. The germline gives CDR1 LNHDA, CDR2 SQIVND (reference sequence). Trimming removed 3 bases from V and 1 base from J, with 9 bases in between. This CDR3 has 14 amino acids.

This sequence joins TRBV28 and TRBJ2-1, with D perhaps matching TRBD1 or TRBD2 (5 bases each). Trimming shortened V by 2 bases and J by 2 bases, and 16 bases separated the two germline ends. This CDR3 region has 17 residues. Germline V gives CDR1 MDHEN, CDR2 SYDVKM. This chain's CDR3 is CASSLGTGTIAYNEQFF. The DNA of the CDR3 is TGTGCCAGCAGTTTAGGCACCGGGACCATAGCCTACAATGAGCAGTTCTTC.

This sequence joins TRBV5-1 and TRBJ2-1; tentative D call: TRBD1 (7 bases). V gave up 4 bases and J gave up 4 bases, with 15 bases separating them. The germline V gene has CDR1 SGHRS and CDR2 YFSETQ. The CDR3 extends over 15 amino acids. CDR3 region: CASSGGRQGYNEQFF. Written as DNA, the CDR3 is TGCGCCAGCAGCGGGGGGCGACAGGGTTACAATGAGCAGTTCTTC.